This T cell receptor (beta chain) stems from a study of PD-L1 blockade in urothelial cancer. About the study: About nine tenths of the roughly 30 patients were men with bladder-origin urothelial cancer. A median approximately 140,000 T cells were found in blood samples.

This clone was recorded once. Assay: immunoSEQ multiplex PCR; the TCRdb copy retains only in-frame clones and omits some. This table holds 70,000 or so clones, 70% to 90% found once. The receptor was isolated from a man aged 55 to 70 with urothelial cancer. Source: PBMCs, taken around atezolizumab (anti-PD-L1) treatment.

This CDR3 is CASGFTGSYEQYF. In DNA form, the CDR3 reads TGTGCCAGCGGTTTCACGGGCTCCTACGAGCAGTACTTC. The chain links TRBV6-1 to TRBJ2-7; unclear D gene. The CDR3 has 13 residues. Trimming shortened V by 8 bases and J by 0 bases, and 11 bases separated the two germline ends. Germline loops: CDR1 MNHNS, CDR2 SASEGT.